These 10 T cell receptor beta chains originate from one sample sequenced in a study of cytomegalovirus exposure and HLA in healthy donors. Data came from immunoSEQ multiplex PCR; TCRdb stores just in-frame clones and leaves some out. Of about 250,000 clones in the sample, roughly 87% are singletons; the top ten hold around 12%. The sequencing input was PBMCs. These receptors originate from a man aged 18 to 35 in good health and CMV-seropositive.

This chain joins TRBV11-2 and TRBJ2-7; 13 nucleotides agree with TRBD2. The V and J ends lost 5 bases and 2 bases, in that order; junction bases with no gene match: 6. The CDR3 extends over 16 amino acids. Germline V gene lookup returns CDR1 SGHAT and CDR2 FQNNGV. CDR3 nucleotides: TGTGCCAGCAGCCCGGCCGGGACTAGCGGGACCTACGAGCAGTACTTC. It is translated as CASSPAGTSGTYEQYF. Full variable domain (outside the CDR3, taken from reference TRBV11-2 and TRBJ2-7): EAGVAQSPRYKIIEKRQSVAFWCNPISGHATLYWYQQILGQGPKLLIQFQNNGVVDDSQLPKDRFSAERLKGVDSTLKIQPAKLEDSAVYLCASSPAGTSGTYEQYFGPGTRLTVT.

The V and J genes are TRBV28 and TRBJ2-7; a possible D gene is TRBD2 (7 bases). Germline values: CDR1 MDHEN, CDR2 SYDVKM. The CDR3 spans 14 residues. V was clipped by 8 bases and J by 6 bases, with 20 bases between them. The CDR3 protein is CASCRRGGAFEQYF. Here the CDR3 DNA reads TGTGCCAGCTGCCGTCGCGGGGGCGCGTTCGAGCAGTACTTC.

The chain combines TRBV25-1 with TRBJ2-2, with no clear D. The germline CDR1 and CDR2 sequences are MGHDK and SYGVNS. The CDR3 loop spans 14 amino acids. V gave up 4 bases and J gave up 2 bases, with 8 bases separating them. The CDR3 nucleotides read TGTGCCAGCAGTGGGGGAAGTAACACCGGGGAGCTGTTTTTT. It translates to CASSGGSNTGELFF.

The rearrangement links TRBV28 to TRBJ1-2; D is unclear. The CDR3 covers 13 residues. CDR1 MDHEN and CDR2 SYDVKM come from the germline V gene. The V end was cut by 6 bases, the J end by 4 bases, with 12 bases between. The CDR3 loop reads CASSLRPGYGYTF. The DNA of the CDR3 is TGTGCCAGCAGCCTCAGACCGGGCTATGGCTACACCTTC.

CDR3 bases: TGCGCCAGCAGCTTCAGCAGAGTCTCCTACGAGCAGTACTTC. Its translation: CASSFSRVSYEQYF. This chain uses TRBV5-1 with TRBJ2-7, with D uncertain. The V and J ends lost 2 bases and 0 bases respectively, with 9 bases between them. Germline-derived CDR1 and CDR2 are SGHRS and YFSETQ. The CDR3 spans 14 residues.

Here the CDR3 reads CASLGGVGNTIYF. In DNA, the CDR3 is TGTGCCAGCTTAGGAGGGGTAGGAAACACCATATATTTT. The V call is TRBV2, the J call TRBJ1-3; weak D call: TRBD1 (5 bases). The length of the CDR3 is 13 residues. Germline CDR1 reads SNHLY; CDR2 reads FYNNEI. V was shortened by 8 bases and J by 4 bases, with 12 bases between the two germline ends.

The V gene is TRBV28, the J gene TRBJ1-2, with 11 bases matching TRBD1. V was clipped by 7 bases and J by 4 bases; unmatched bases: 8. Germline V lookup: CDR1 MDHEN, CDR2 SYDVKM. This CDR3 comprises 15 residues. In DNA, the CDR3 is TGTGCCAGCAACGATGGACAGGGGGCAGTCTATGGCTACACCTTC. This sequence encodes CASNDGQGAVYGYTF.

The CDR3 coding sequence is TGTGCCAGCAGCGTAGTGGGGGGAATCAACAATGAGCAGTTCTTC. Protein product: CASSVVGGINNEQFF. The gene calls are TRBV9 and TRBJ2-1, with a tentative D call TRBD2 (6 bases). The V end was cut by 0 bases, the J end by 5 bases, with 12 bases between. The CDR3 length is 15 residues. Germline V gene data show CDR1 as SGDLS and CDR2 as YYNGEE.

The chain joins TRBV15 to TRBJ1-1, with D perhaps matching TRBD1 (6 bases). Looked up from germline, CDR1 is LNHNV and CDR2 is YYDKDF (reference sequence). Trimming removed 2 bases at V and 3 bases at J, with 16 bases between. This CDR3 comprises 16 residues. This CDR3 is CATSRSKTGYDTEAFF. The DNA for the CDR3 is TGTGCCACCAGCAGATCCAAGACAGGATACGACACTGAAGCTTTCTTT.

The genes are TRBV18 and TRBJ1-1; D is undetermined. CDR1 is KGHSH and CDR2 is LQKENI in the germline V gene. CDR3 length equals 15 residues. The V end lost 4 bases, the J end lost 0 bases, and 12 bases lay between the germline ends. The CDR3 sequence is CASSQEYGLNTEAFF. The DNA for the CDR3 is TGTGCCAGCTCACAGGAGTACGGGCTGAACACTGAAGCTTTCTTT. Based on the CDR3 plus reference TRBV18 and TRBJ1-1, the full variable domain is NAGVMQNPRHLVRRRGQEARLRCSPMKGHSHVYWYRQLPEEGLKFMVYLQKENIIDESGMPKERFSAEFPKEGPSILRIQQVVRGDSAAYFCASSQEYGLNTEAFFGQGTRLTVV.